This passage covers 30 T cell receptor beta chains from one sample sequenced in a study of cytomegalovirus exposure and HLA in healthy donors. Profiling relied on immunoSEQ multiplex PCR, and the TCRdb table lists in-frame clones only, not all of them. In the table there are about 240,000 clones, about 90% of which are singletons. The sample comprised PBMCs. The receptors shown here come from a woman in her thirties in good health and CMV-seropositive.

This clone was picked up a small number of times. V and J are TRBV19 and TRBJ2-7; 11 positions agree with TRBD1. Germline V lookup: CDR1 LNHDA, CDR2 SQIVND (reference sequence). This CDR3 has 14 amino acids. With 10 bases clipped from V and 2 bases from J, the junction kept 7 bases outside the gene matches. The CDR3 DNA sequence: TGTGCCACCCGATTGGGACAGGGGGCCTACGAGCAGTACTTC. This encodes CATRLGQGAYEQYF.

The chain employs TRBV2 and TRBJ2-6; 7 bases fit TRBD2. V trimming: 5 bases; J trimming: 3 bases; junction bases outside the gene matches: 7. Germline CDR1 and CDR2: SNHLY and FYNNEI. The CDR3 is 16 amino acids. The CDR3 DNA reads TGTGCCAGCAGTTGGGGGGGAGGAGGTGGGGCCAACGTCCTGACTTTC. Translated: CASSWGGGGGANVLTF.

In this sample, this clone turned up a few times. The chain is built from TRBV19 and TRBJ2-1, with D possibly being TRBD2 (6 bases). Trimming took 5 bases from V and 10 from J, leaving 21 bases between them. Germline loops: CDR1 LNHDA, CDR2 SQIVND (reference sequence). The CDR3 covers 15 residues. The CDR3 nucleotides read TGTGCCAGTAGTCGACTAGTTCCCCAAACGGCGGAGCAGTTCTTC. This sequence encodes CASSRLVPQTAEQFF. The variable domain in full, completed from reference TRBV19 and TRBJ2-1, reads DGGITQSPKYLFRKEGQNVTLSCEQNLNHDAMYWYRQDPGQGLRLIYYSQIVNDFQKGDIAEGYSVSREKKESFPLTVTSAQKNPTAFYLCASSRLVPQTAEQFFGPGTRLTVL.

This rearrangement joins TRBV11-2 to TRBJ1-1; D gene uncertain. Trimming pared 1 base from V and 1 base from J, leaving 7 bases between. This CDR3 region has 14 residues. The germline CDR1 and CDR2 sequences are SGHAT and FQNNGV. CDR3 sequence: CASSLVAGNTEAFF. CDR3 bases: TGTGCCAGCAGCTTAGTCGCGGGGAACACTGAAGCTTTCTTT.

The chain joins TRBV27 to TRBJ2-7; no firm D call. Germline loops: CDR1 MNHEY, CDR2 SMNVEV (reference sequence). This CDR3 has 13 residues. Trimming pared 2 bases from V and 2 bases from J, leaving 7 bases between. CDR3 sequence reads: CASSLKQTYEQYF. Written as DNA, the CDR3 is TGTGCCAGCAGTTTAAAACAGACCTACGAGCAGTACTTC.

The chain carries TRBV5-1 and TRBJ2-1; D is possibly TRBD1 (6 bases). CDR3 size: 15 residues. V lost 5 bases and J 2 bases, leaving 14 bases between the germline ends. Per the germline V gene, CDR1 is SGHRS and CDR2 is YFSETQ. The CDR3 protein is CASSWFRTAYNEQFF. In DNA form, the CDR3 reads TGCGCCAGCAGTTGGTTTCGGACAGCCTACAATGAGCAGTTCTTC.

The gene calls are TRBV27 and TRBJ1-6; 10 bases are shared with TRBD1. Trimming took 5 bases from V and 8 from J; bases not matched to a gene: 3. The V gene's germline CDR1 is MNHEY and CDR2 SMNVEV (reference sequence). The CDR3 spans 14 residues. The CDR3 protein is CASSQGQGYSPLHF. The CDR3 DNA follows: TGTGCCAGCAGTCAGGGACAGGGGTATTCACCCCTCCACTTT.

The chain carries TRBV5-1 and TRBJ2-3; 9 bases agree with TRBD2. CDR3 length: 15 amino acids. In germline, CDR1 is SGHRS, CDR2 YFSETQ. Unmatched junction bases numbered 8, after V lost 6 bases and J lost 3 bases. In DNA form, the CDR3 reads TGCGCCAGCACAGCTAGCGGGAACCCGACAGATACGCAGTATTTT. Amino acid sequence: CASTASGNPTDTQYF.

This clone occurred a few times. V gene TRBV18 combines with J gene TRBJ2-7, with 14 bases matching TRBD2. V lost 4 bases, J lost 6 bases, and 5 bases stayed unmatched. CDR1 is KGHSH, CDR2 LQKENI, per germline. This CDR3 is 15 amino acids long. DNA for the CDR3: TGTGCCAGCTCACGGGGACTAGCGGGAGCGGTCGAGCAGTACTTC. Its protein is CASSRGLAGAVEQYF.

This chain uses TRBV9 with TRBJ2-7; D gene unclear. The CDR3 has 13 amino acids. Germline CDR1 SGDLS, CDR2 YYNGEE. V lost 0 bases and J 6 bases, leaving 10 bases between the germline ends. Written as DNA, the CDR3 is TGTGCCAGCAGCGTAGCGTTCACGGGCGAGCAGTACTTC. This sequence encodes CASSVAFTGEQYF.

This chain uses TRBV7-8 with TRBJ1-5; possible D gene TRBD1, 5 bases. The CDR3 contains 20 residues. Germline assignment: CDR1 SGHVS and CDR2 FQNEAQ. The V gene lost 5 bases and the J gene lost 0 bases, with 26 bases spanning the gap. The CDR3 bases are TGTGCCAGCAGCACACCTCTGATGGGAGGGGATGAATATAGCAATCAGCCCCAGCATTTT. Its translation: CASSTPLMGGDEYSNQPQHF.

The chain employs TRBV18 and TRBJ1-4, with D possibly being TRBD1 (6 bases). The CDR3 runs 15 residues. In germline, CDR1 is KGHSH, CDR2 LQKENI. Between the trimmed V and J ends, which lost 4 bases and 8 bases, there was a span of 17 bases. In DNA form, the CDR3 reads TGTGCCAGCTCACGACTACAGGGCGTGGAGGAAAAACTGTTTTTT. Translated, it gives CASSRLQGVEEKLFF.

For the CDR3, the DNA is TGTGCCAGCAGTCCTGGACTAGCGGGTTACTACGAGCAGTACTTC. It encodes CASSPGLAGYYEQYF. The gene calls are TRBV27 and TRBJ2-7; 11 bases match TRBD2. Per germline, CDR1 MNHEY and CDR2 SMNVEV (reference sequence). The J segment lost 3 bases and the V segment lost 5 bases, leaving 6 bases of the junction unmatched. CDR3 length: 15 amino acids.

The V gene is TRBV19, the J gene TRBJ2-3, with D tentatively TRBD1 (5 bases). V was cut by 4 bases and J by 0 bases, with 11 bases left in between. Germline V gene data show CDR1 as LNHDA and CDR2 as SQIVND (reference sequence). CDR3 length: 15 residues. As DNA, the CDR3 is TGTGCCAGTAGTACAGGGTATTCGAGCACAGATACGCAGTATTTT. It specifies CASSTGYSSTDTQYF.

The chain joins TRBV5-6 to TRBJ2-7; D may be TRBD1 (6 bases). The CDR3 extends over 14 amino acids. Trimming left V 5 bases short and J 2 bases short, with 14 bases between. The germline gives CDR1 SGHDT, CDR2 YYEEEE. CDR3 coding DNA: TGTGCCAGCAGGGGATGGACAGAAACCTACGAGCAGTACTTC. It yields the protein CASRGWTETYEQYF.

The V call is TRBV4-1, the J call TRBJ2-7; tentatively, D is TRBD2 (5 bases). The V end lost 4 bases, the J end lost 3 bases, and 13 bases lay between the germline ends. The CDR3 runs 14 residues. Germline V gives CDR1 MGHRA, CDR2 YSYEKL. CDR3 in DNA: TGCGCCAGCAGCCCCACCGGGGTCTTCTACGAGCAGTACTTC. This codes for CASSPTGVFYEQYF.

In its sample, this clone was seen once. The CDR3 loop is CSVDIAGAQFF. The CDR3 DNA reads as TGCAGCGTTGATATAGCGGGAGCGCAGTTCTTC. The rearrangement links TRBV29-1 to TRBJ2-1; 9 bases map to TRBD2. This CDR3 has 11 amino acids. J gave up 12 bases and V 3 bases, and 3 bases lay outside the gene matches. Per the germline V gene, CDR1 is SQVTM and CDR2 is ANQGSEA.

This rearrangement joins TRBV5-1 to TRBJ2-2; 8 bases are shared with TRBD1. Per germline, CDR1 SGHRS and CDR2 YFSETQ. Unmatched junction bases numbered 10, after V lost 0 bases and J lost 6 bases. This CDR3 comprises 17 residues. CDR3 bases: TGCGCCAGCAGCTTGGAAGGACAGGGACTGGTCGCCGGGGAGCTGTTTTTT. This codes for CASSLEGQGLVAGELFF. Drawing the rest from reference TRBV5-1 and TRBJ2-2, the complete variable domain is KAGVTQTPRYLIKTRGQQVTLSCSPISGHRSVSWYQQTPGQGLQFLFEYFSETQRNKGNFPGRFSGRQFSNSRSEMNVSTLELGDSALYLCASSLEGQGLVAGELFFGEGSRLTVL.

This clone was found a few times. This chain links TRBV4-1 with TRBJ2-7, with D uncertain. The germline V gene has CDR1 MGHRA and CDR2 YSYEKL. The V end was cut by 1 base, the J end by 0 bases, with 13 bases between. The CDR3 consists of 16 residues. Here the CDR3 DNA reads TGCGCCAGCAGCCAAGTACCCAGCGCGTCCTCCTACGAGCAGTACTTC. This gives the protein CASSQVPSASSYEQYF.

V usage is TRBV19 and J usage is TRBJ2-3, with 9 bases fitting TRBD1. V lost 9 bases, J lost 4 bases, and 11 bases stayed unmatched. CDR1 and CDR2 (germline): LNHDA, SQIVND (reference sequence). This CDR3 contains 15 residues. CDR3 bases: TGTGCCAGCGGAGCTGGGACAGGGCGGGCAGATACGCAGTATTTT. This translates into CASGAGTGRADTQYF.

This rearrangement joins TRBV5-1 to TRBJ2-2; weak D call: TRBD2 (6 bases). The germline V gene encodes CDR1 SGHRS and CDR2 YFSETQ. CDR3 length: 16 amino acids. V lost 2 bases to trimming and J lost 7 bases, with 18 bases between them. For the CDR3, the DNA is TGCGCCAGCAGCTTAGGTTCGGAGGGGTACATCGGGGAGCTGTTTTTT. Amino acid sequence: CASSLGSEGYIGELFF.

The rearrangement joins TRBV5-4 to TRBJ1-4, with 10 bases identical to TRBD1. The germline V gene encodes CDR1 SGHNT and CDR2 YYREEE (reference sequence). After removal of 4 bases from V and 7 bases from J, the junction contained 7 bases not matched to a gene. The CDR3 is 15 residues long. CDR3 coding DNA: TGTGCCAGCAGCGGGGGACAGGGGATGCGTGAAAAACTGTTTTTT. Its translation: CASSGGQGMREKLFF.

This chain uses TRBV11-2 with TRBJ2-3, with 8 bases aligning to TRBD2. Germline CDR1 reads SGHAT; CDR2 reads FQNNGV. The V gene end was trimmed by 5 bases and the J gene end by 1 base; junction bases not matched to a gene: 11. The CDR3 extends over 17 amino acids. The CDR3 region is CASSLRHGTRGTDTQYF. The CDR3 DNA reads as TGTGCCAGCAGCCTCAGGCACGGGACTAGAGGCACAGATACGCAGTATTTT.

This clone occurred a few times. The chain has TRBV27 and TRBJ2-3, with D possibly TRBD1 on 6 matching bases. V lost 6 bases, J lost 5 bases, and 18 bases lay in between. The CDR3 runs 15 residues. CDR1 MNHEY and CDR2 SMNVEV come from the germline V gene (reference sequence). The CDR3 protein is CASSTLGGSGDTQYF. CDR3 nucleotide sequence: TGTGCCAGCAGCACCTTAGGGGGATCGGGAGATACGCAGTATTTT.

This chain links TRBV7-9 with TRBJ2-5, with 9 bases identical to TRBD1. The CDR3 length is 15 residues. Germline-derived CDR1 and CDR2 are SEHNR and FQNEAQ (reference sequence). The junction had 7 bases not matched to a gene; V was cut back by 5 bases and J by 3 bases. In DNA, the CDR3 is TGTGCCAGCAGCCGGGACGGACAGGGGAAAGAGACCCAGTACTTC. This sequence encodes CASSRDGQGKETQYF.

The rearrangement joins TRBV28 to TRBJ2-3; no definite D call. The CDR3 is made up of 12 amino acids. V dropped 7 bases and J dropped 8 bases, with 13 bases sitting between them. The germline gives CDR1 MDHEN, CDR2 SYDVKM. In DNA, the CDR3 is TGTGCCAGCAAACCGGGTAGTGGTACGCAGTATTTT. Protein sequence: CASKPGSGTQYF.

This chain joins TRBV19 and TRBJ2-1; TRBD2 matches 7 bases. This CDR3 comprises 15 residues. The V and J ends lost 2 bases and 6 bases, in that order; junction bases with no gene match: 7. Germline V gene data show CDR1 as LNHDA and CDR2 as SQIVND (reference sequence). In DNA, the CDR3 is TGTGCCAGTAGTATACCAGCGGGGTATACCAATGAGCAGTTCTTC. Translating gives CASSIPAGYTNEQFF.

This clone has more than one count but fewer than ten. V usage is TRBV5-1 and J usage is TRBJ1-1; no clear D. This CDR3 contains 13 residues. CDR1 and CDR2 from the germline V gene are SGHRS and YFSETQ. The V and J ends lost 0 bases and 1 base respectively, with 4 bases between them. The chain's CDR3 is CASSLGENTEAFF. As DNA, the CDR3 is TGCGCCAGCAGCTTGGGAGAGAACACTGAAGCTTTCTTT.

This sequence joins TRBV9 and TRBJ1-2; a weak D match, TRBD1 (6 bases). This CDR3 is 16 amino acids long. The germline V gene has CDR1 SGDLS and CDR2 YYNGEE. The V gene lost 3 bases and the J gene lost 4 bases, with 19 bases spanning the gap. This chain's CDR3 is CASSEETGPGGYGYTF. The CDR3 region has the DNA TGTGCCAGCAGCGAAGAAACAGGGCCGGGAGGCTATGGCTACACCTTC.

The rearrangement joins TRBV19 to TRBJ2-5; TRBD2 aligns across 15 bases. This CDR3 spans 16 amino acids. CDR1 and CDR2 (germline): LNHDA, SQIVND (reference sequence). Trimming at V came to 5 bases and at J to 2 bases, leaving 3 bases not matched to a gene. CDR3 sequence: CASSSGLAGGQETQYF. Here the CDR3 DNA reads TGTGCCAGTAGTTCGGGACTAGCGGGAGGACAAGAGACCCAGTACTTC.